The rows below give T cell receptor beta chains drawn from one sample of a study of T cell responses to AZD1222 COVID-19 vaccine. Method: immunoSEQ multiplex PCR; TCRdb's copy keeps in-frame clones and lacks some. This repertoire shows 99,000 or so clones, over 80% found once; its top ten account for around 5%. The sample in question was peripheral blood, obtained on day 0 of AZD1222 vaccination. The receptors stem from an adult in good health. CDR3s include the opening cysteine and the closing phenylalanine or tryptophan. The order of the fields is clone size, D gene, V gene, J gene, CDR3 DNA, CDR3 protein. D genes are given only for firm matches. Some rows mark clone size as missing; the rest say once, few, many or name a class of expanded clone.

clone_size: .; d_call: .; v_call: TRBV12-3/TRBV12-4; j_call: TRBJ1-5; cdr3_nt: TGTGCCAGCAGAACAGGGTTCGGTCAGCCCCAGCATTTT; cdr3_aa: CASRTGFGQPQHF
clone_size: .; d_call: .; v_call: TRBV7-2; j_call: TRBJ2-5; cdr3_nt: TGTGCCAGCAGCTTAGCGGGACCGGGGAGAACCCAGTACTTC; cdr3_aa: CASSLAGPGRTQYF
clone_size: .; d_call: TRBD1; v_call: TRBV25-1; j_call: TRBJ1-2; cdr3_nt: TGTGCCAGCAGTAGACAGGGAGATGACTATGGCTACACCTTC; cdr3_aa: CASSRQGDDYGYTF
clone_size: .; d_call: .; v_call: TRBV25-1; j_call: TRBJ2-7; cdr3_nt: TGTGCCAGCAGTGAAGGTGCAGCCTACGAGCAGTACTTC; cdr3_aa: CASSEGAAYEQYF
clone_size: few; d_call: .; v_call: TRBV20-1; j_call: TRBJ1-2; cdr3_nt: TGCAGTGCTAGGTGGAGGTATGGCTACACCTTC; cdr3_aa: CSARWRYGYTF
clone_size: .; d_call: .; v_call: TRBV20-1; j_call: TRBJ1-2; cdr3_nt: TGCAGTGCTAGTAGGCTCCCCAAGTCCAACTATGGCTACACCTTC; cdr3_aa: CSASRLPKSNYGYTF
clone_size: .; d_call: .; v_call: TRBV18; j_call: TRBJ1-3; cdr3_nt: TGTGCCAGCTCACCAGGTATCCCCAGCTCTGGAAACACCATATATTTT; cdr3_aa: CASSPGIPSSGNTIYF
clone_size: few; d_call: TRBD1; v_call: TRBV3-1/TRBV3-2; j_call: TRBJ2-7; cdr3_nt: TGTGCCAGCAGCCCTACGGGACAGTTCAAACGTTCGGCCTACGAGCAGTACTTC; cdr3_aa: CASSPTGQFKRSAYEQYF
clone_size: few; d_call: .; v_call: TRBV6-6; j_call: TRBJ1-5; cdr3_nt: TGTGCCAGCAGTTCCCCCCCTGTAGGCAATCAGCCCCAGCATTTT; cdr3_aa: CASSSPPVGNQPQHF
clone_size: .; d_call: .; v_call: TRBV5-1; j_call: TRBJ1-1; cdr3_nt: TGCGCCAGCTTCGATGGGGTGAACACTGAAGCTTTCTTT; cdr3_aa: CASFDGVNTEAFF